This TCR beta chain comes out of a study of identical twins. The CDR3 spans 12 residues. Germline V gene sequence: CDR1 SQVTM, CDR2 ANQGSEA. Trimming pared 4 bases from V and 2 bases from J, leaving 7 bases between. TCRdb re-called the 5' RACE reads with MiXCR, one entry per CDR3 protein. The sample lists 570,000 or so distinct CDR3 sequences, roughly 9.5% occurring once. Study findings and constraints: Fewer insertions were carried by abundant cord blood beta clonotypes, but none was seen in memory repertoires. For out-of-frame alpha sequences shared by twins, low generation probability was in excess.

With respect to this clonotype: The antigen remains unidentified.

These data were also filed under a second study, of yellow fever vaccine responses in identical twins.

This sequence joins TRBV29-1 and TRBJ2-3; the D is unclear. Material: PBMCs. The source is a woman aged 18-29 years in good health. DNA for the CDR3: TGCAGCGTTGCCGATTACACAGATACGCAGTATTTT. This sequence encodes CSVADYTDTQYF.